These 18 T cell receptor beta chains were sequenced from one sample in a study of T cell responses to AZD1222 COVID-19 vaccine. Repertoires were generated with immunoSEQ multiplex PCR, while TCRdb's copy carries only in-frame clones and drops some. This table has 130,000 or so clones, around 84% appearing once. The material sequenced was peripheral blood, taken on day 0 of AZD1222 vaccination. The source of these receptors is an adult in good health.

The chain joins TRBV19 to TRBJ2-3; TRBD2 aligns across 11 bases. The germline V gene encodes CDR1 LNHDA and CDR2 SQIVND (reference sequence). The CDR3 length is 16 residues. The J segment lost 0 bases and the V segment lost 5 bases, leaving 4 bases of the junction unmatched. The CDR3 here is CASSGGLAASTDTQYF. The CDR3 DNA reads as TGTGCCAGTAGTGGGGGACTAGCGGCCAGCACAGATACGCAGTATTTT.

This clone occurred once. The chain couples TRBV19 to TRBJ1-5, with a weak D call TRBD1 (5 bases). The CDR3 has 14 amino acids. Germline CDR1 and CDR2: LNHDA and SQIVND (reference sequence). V lost 4 bases to trimming and J lost 0 bases, with 7 bases between them. The CDR3 DNA reads TGTGCCAGTAGTAAAGGGGTTAGCAATCAGCCCCAGCATTTT. This translates into CASSKGVSNQPQHF.

The chain is built from TRBV9 and TRBJ2-5; D is unclear. The CDR3 has 14 amino acids. CDR1 is SGDLS, CDR2 YYNGEE, per germline. V shed 0 bases and J shed 0 bases, with 6 bases lying between them. The DNA for the CDR3 is TGTGCCAGCAGCGTAGGTTTAAACCAAGAGACCCAGTACTTC. As protein: CASSVGLNQETQYF.

Only one count was recorded for this clone. The gene calls are TRBV28 and TRBJ2-2; 7 bases match TRBD1. Germline V gives CDR1 MDHEN, CDR2 SYDVKM. The junction had 7 bases not matched to a gene; V was cut back by 6 bases and J by 3 bases. The CDR3 runs to 15 residues. This chain's CDR3 is CASSSGQVDTGELFF. For the CDR3, the DNA is TGTGCCAGCAGCTCTGGACAGGTAGACACCGGGGAGCTGTTTTTT.

The chain links TRBV7-3 to TRBJ2-7; the D is unclear. This CDR3 spans 12 amino acids. Looked up from germline, CDR1 is SGHTA and CDR2 is FQGTGA. Trimming left V 0 bases short and J 6 bases short, with 6 bases between. The CDR3 here is CASSLTGAEQYF. The CDR3 region has the DNA TGTGCCAGCAGCTTAACGGGTGCCGAGCAGTACTTC.

The chain has TRBV21-1 and TRBJ1-4; the D call TRBD1 from the table was never checked on the DNA. TRBV21-1 is reported as a pseudogene. This CDR3 contains 14 residues. The CDR3 sequence is CASSNGQGQEKLFF. CDR3 DNA sequence: TGTGCCAGCAGCAACGGACAGGGGCAAGAAAAACTGTTTTTT.

J is TRBJ2-7 and V is TRBV6-4; D gene uncertain. The V end lost 2 bases, the J end lost 0 bases, and 11 bases lay between the germline ends. The CDR3 covers 15 residues. Germline V lookup: CDR1 MRHNA, CDR2 SNTAGT. DNA for the CDR3: TGTGCCAGCAGTGACCCTACAGAGAGCTCCTACGAGCAGTACTTC. This gives the protein CASSDPTESSYEQYF.

The J gene is TRBJ2-2, the V gene TRBV6-5; unclear D gene. The germline CDR1 and CDR2 sequences are MNHEY and SVGAGI. V gave up 5 bases and J gave up 3 bases, with 10 bases separating them. The CDR3 runs to 14 residues. The CDR3 here is CASSTPLDTGELFF. The CDR3 nucleotides are TGTGCCAGCAGTACCCCACTCGACACCGGGGAGCTGTTTTTT.

This sequence joins TRBV5-6 and TRBJ1-2; D is undetermined. The CDR3 covers 15 residues. V was pared by 4 bases and J by 5 bases, with 18 bases between. CDR1 and CDR2 (germline): SGHDT, YYEEEE. CDR3 coding DNA: TGTGCCAGCAGCCCACGGACCGTACCTGGATATGGCTACACCTTC. It translates to CASSPRTVPGYGYTF. Full variable domain (outside the CDR3, taken from reference TRBV5-6 and TRBJ1-2): DAGVTQSPTHLIKTRGQQVTLRCSPKSGHDTVSWYQQALGQGPQFIFQYYEEEERQRGNFPDRFSGHQFPNYSSELNVNALLLGDSALYLCASSPRTVPGYGYTFGSGTRLTVV.

In its sample, this clone was seen once. The J gene is TRBJ1-5, the V gene TRBV6-6; no clear D. The V gene lost 2 bases and the J gene lost 7 bases, with 12 bases spanning the gap. This CDR3 region has 14 residues. Germline CDR1 MNHNY, CDR2 SVGAGI (reference sequence). CDR3 nucleotide sequence: TGTGCCAGCAGTTACGTGGACTCTCCCCAGCCCCAGCATTTT. Amino acids: CASSYVDSPQPQHF.

This chain uses TRBV18 with TRBJ2-5; unclear D gene. V was cut by 6 bases and J by 2 bases, with 16 bases left in between. Germline-derived CDR1 and CDR2 are KGHSH and LQKENI. The CDR3 contains 15 residues. CDR3 sequence: CASSLVRVRQETQYF. In DNA, the CDR3 is TGTGCCAGCTCCCTGGTAAGGGTAAGGCAAGAGACCCAGTACTTC.

V gene TRBV6-5 combines with J gene TRBJ1-2; 7 nucleotides line up with TRBD1. The V and J ends lost 10 bases and 2 bases, in that order; junction bases with no gene match: 7. This CDR3 is built from 13 residues. The germline V gene encodes CDR1 MNHEY and CDR2 SVGAGI. CDR3 bases: TGTGCCACGTCCGCGACAGGGAACTATGGCTACACCTTC. It yields the protein CATSATGNYGYTF.

The chain combines TRBV6-5 with TRBJ1-2; D may be TRBD1 (6 bases). The CDR3 loop spans 14 amino acids. Germline V gene lookup returns CDR1 MNHEY and CDR2 SVGAGI. V was clipped by 4 bases and J by 7 bases, with 16 bases between them. CDR3 sequence: CASSSPAGVTGYTF. CDR3 nucleotides: TGTGCCAGCAGTTCCCCGGCAGGGGTAACTGGCTACACCTTC.

Remarks on this clone: Other DNA sequences in the sample encode the same CDR3. The V gene is TRBV18, the J gene TRBJ2-7; D tentatively fits TRBD1 or TRBD2 (6 bases each). In germline, CDR1 is KGHSH, CDR2 LQKENI. V dropped 3 bases and J dropped 2 bases, with 8 bases sitting between them. This CDR3 has 13 residues. Here the CDR3 DNA reads TGTGCCAGCTCACCGGGGGGCACCTACGAGCAGTACTTC. Translated, it gives CASSPGGTYEQYF.

The chain links TRBV7-9 to TRBJ2-7, with TRBD1 as a possible D gene (5 bases). Trimming shortened V by 5 bases and J by 6 bases, and 11 bases separated the two germline ends. The CDR3 loop spans 12 amino acids. Germline values: CDR1 SEHNR, CDR2 FQNEAQ (reference sequence). The CDR3 sequence: CASSPWTSEQYF. The CDR3 nucleotides are TGTGCCAGCAGCCCTTGGACATCCGAGCAGTACTTC.

The chain has TRBV11-2 and TRBJ2-5, with 10 positions matching TRBD2. V gave up 5 bases and J gave up 5 bases; unmatched junction bases: 11. The CDR3 has 16 amino acids. The germline gives CDR1 SGHAT, CDR2 FQNNGV. In nucleotides, the CDR3 is TGTGCCAGCAGCCCCGGGGTAGCGGGGGGAAGGGAGACCCAGTACTTC. This codes for CASSPGVAGGRETQYF. Variable domain in full (rest from reference TRBV11-2 and TRBJ2-5): EAGVAQSPRYKIIEKRQSVAFWCNPISGHATLYWYQQILGQGPKLLIQFQNNGVVDDSQLPKDRFSAERLKGVDSTLKIQPAKLEDSAVYLCASSPGVAGGRETQYFGPGTRLLVL.

The DNA for the CDR3 is TGCGCCAGCAGCCGATCGGGACAGGGTACGGACGAGCAGTACTTC. Translation gives CASSRSGQGTDEQYF. J is TRBJ2-7 and V is TRBV4-1, with 9 bases fitting TRBD1. The junction had 9 bases not matched to a gene; V was cut back by 4 bases and J by 5 bases. There are 15 residues in the CDR3. The germline V gene has CDR1 MGHRA and CDR2 YSYEKL.

This clone has just one count. The CDR3, as DNA: TGTGCCAGCAGTTACTCTGGTGCAGGGGTGGATGAAAAACTGTTTTTT. It is translated as CASSYSGAGVDEKLFF. The chain combines TRBV6-5 with TRBJ1-4; D is perhaps TRBD1 (6 bases). The germline V gene encodes CDR1 MNHEY and CDR2 SVGAGI. The CDR3 runs to 16 residues. Between the trimmed V and J ends, which lost 0 bases and 6 bases, there was a span of 14 bases.